This T cell receptor (beta chain) was retrieved from a study of blood T cells in healthy people across ages. A second PCR of roughly 6 to 12 cycles used a sample-barcoded 5' primer and a J-beta primer mix. Researchers report that each sample yielded at least 2.5 million CDR3-containing paired-end reads. In TCRdb, the 5' RACE reads were re-called with MiXCR into one record per CDR3 protein. The sample consists of some 640,000 distinct CDR3 sequences, 49% of them appearing once. Trimming stripped 4 bases from V and 1 base from J, with 17 bases between. The CDR3 extends over 17 amino acids. Germline CDR1 and CDR2: SEHNR and FQNEAQ (reference sequence). Whole-study results and caveats: Diversity was higher, and naive CD4+ cells more numerous, in long-lived donors than in aged donors.

As for this clonotype: Its antigen is not known.

Sample: blood. The sequence was collected from a woman between 55 and 75 years old in good health. The chain carries TRBV7-9 and TRBJ2-1, with D tentatively TRBD2 (6 bases). CDR3 protein: CASSSRGSSESYNEQFF. The CDR3 nucleotides read TGTGCCAGCAGCTCCCGGGGGTCTAGCGAGTCCTACAATGAGCAGTTCTTC.